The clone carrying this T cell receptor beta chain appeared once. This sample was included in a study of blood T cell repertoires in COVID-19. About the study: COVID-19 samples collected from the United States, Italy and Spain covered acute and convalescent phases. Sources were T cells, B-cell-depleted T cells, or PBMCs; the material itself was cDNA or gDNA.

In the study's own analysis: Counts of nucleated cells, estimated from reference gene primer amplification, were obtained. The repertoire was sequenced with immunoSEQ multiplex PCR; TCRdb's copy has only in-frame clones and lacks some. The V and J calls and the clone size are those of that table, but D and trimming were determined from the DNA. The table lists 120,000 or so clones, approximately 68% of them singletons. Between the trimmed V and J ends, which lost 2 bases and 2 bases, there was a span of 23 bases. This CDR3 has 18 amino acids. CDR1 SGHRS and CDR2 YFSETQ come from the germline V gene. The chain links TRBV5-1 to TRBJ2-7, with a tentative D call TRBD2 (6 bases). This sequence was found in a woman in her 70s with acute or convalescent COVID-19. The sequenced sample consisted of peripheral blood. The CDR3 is CASSFFPSTGTGTYEQYF. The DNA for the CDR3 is TGCGCCAGCAGCTTTTTCCCTTCAACCGGGACTGGTACCTACGAGCAGTACTTC.